This TCR beta chain was sequenced in a study of cytomegalovirus exposure and HLA in healthy donors. Germline CDR1 is SGHRS and CDR2 is YFSETQ. There are 15 residues in the CDR3. The ends were cut back, 4 bases at V and 3 bases at J, with 15 bases in the middle. The PCR ran on 60 Vbeta and 13 Jbeta primers. In the original processing: Unique TCR beta chains numbered around 80 million in a later analysis, with roughly 10 million shared. TCRdb's copy holds only in-frame clones and misses some; the assay was immunoSEQ multiplex PCR. V, J and clone size derive from that table, while D and trimming were established from the DNA sequence. The sample lists about 95,000 clones, approximately 76% occurring once.

Sequencing used PBMCs. The TCR originated in a man between 25 and 39 years old in good health and CMV-seropositive. The chain recombines TRBV5-1 with TRBJ2-3; a weak D match, TRBD1 (6 bases). The CDR3 sequence is CASSDAQGITDTQYF. CDR3 DNA sequence: TGCGCCAGCAGCGATGCACAGGGAATTACAGATACGCAGTATTTT. Full variable domain (remainder filled in from reference TRBV5-1 and TRBJ2-3): KAGVTQTPRYLIKTRGQQVTLSCSPISGHRSVSWYQQTPGQGLQFLFEYFSETQRNKGNFPGRFSGRQFSNSRSEMNVSTLELGDSALYLCASSDAQGITDTQYFGPGTRLTVL.